This T cell receptor beta chain derives from a study of T cell responses to AZD1222 COVID-19 vaccine. Study-level findings and limits: Clonal diversity was possibly underestimated, and white British individuals and females predominated among donors.

Sequencing was performed with immunoSEQ multiplex PCR; in TCRdb, only in-frame clones are kept and a portion is missing. The table shows more than 95,000 clones, with 88% occurring only once. Of note for this clone: The antigen remains undetermined.

This TCR derives from an adult in good health. The sample here was peripheral blood, taken on day 0 of AZD1222 vaccination.

The chain's CDR3 is CASSLLAGSAYNSPLHF. CDR3 DNA: TGTGCCAGCAGTTTATTGGCAGGGAGCGCCTATAATTCACCCCTCCACTTT. The genes are TRBV27 and TRBJ1-6; possible D gene TRBD1, 5 bases. This CDR3 contains 17 residues. Germline lookup yields CDR1 MNHEY and CDR2 SMNVEV (reference sequence). Trimming shortened V by 1 base and J by 2 bases, and 12 bases separated the two germline ends.